This entry lists 32 T cell receptor beta chains sequenced from one sample in a study of CD8 T cells in Susac syndrome. Random hexamers were used to reverse transcribe 0.5 to 1 ug of RNA. TCRdb independently ran MiXCR on the immunoSEQ multiplex PCR reads; one entry per CDR3 protein. Of hundreds of thousands of distinct CDR3 sequences listed, about nine tenths were seen once; the top ten hold 0.18%. The material sequenced was CD8+ T cells from PBMCs. The receptors here all came from a human donor with multiple sclerosis.

The genes are TRBV4-3 and TRBJ2-1; unclear D gene. The CDR3 contains 14 residues. Germline CDR1 and CDR2: LGHNA and YSLEER. V was pared by 0 bases and J by 7 bases, with 10 bases between. CDR3 loop: CASSQEAALNEQFF. DNA for the CDR3: TGCGCCAGCAGCCAAGAGGCAGCGTTGAATGAGCAGTTCTTC.

The V call is TRBV27, the J call TRBJ2-3, with D possibly being TRBD2 (6 bases). From germline, CDR1 is MNHEY and CDR2 SMNVEV (reference sequence). This CDR3 has 17 residues. V was clipped by 3 bases and J by 0 bases, with 16 bases between them. CDR3: CASSLRVAEISTDTQYF. CDR3 DNA sequence: TGTGCCAGCAGTTTGCGGGTAGCGGAAATTAGCACAGATACGCAGTATTTT.

The chain recombines TRBV19 with TRBJ2-7, with 9 bases lining up with TRBD2. In germline, CDR1 is LNHDA, CDR2 SQIVND (reference sequence). Germline trimming cut 5 bases from V and 5 bases from J; bases unmatched to any gene: 7. The CDR3 runs to 14 residues. The CDR3 nucleotides read TGTGCCAGTAGTCCGGGACTAGCTTTCAACGAGCAGTACTTC. Protein product: CASSPGLAFNEQYF.

This sequence joins TRBV6-1 and TRBJ2-3, with D tentatively TRBD2 (6 bases). The V end was cut by 3 bases, the J end by 4 bases, with 8 bases between. The CDR3 covers 13 residues. The germline V gene encodes CDR1 MNHNS and CDR2 SASEGT. CDR3 in amino acids: CASSEGEADTQYF. In DNA form, the CDR3 reads TGTGCCAGCAGTGAGGGGGAGGCAGATACGCAGTATTTT.

This chain connects TRBV3-1 to TRBJ1-6, with 8 bases lining up with TRBD1. V shed 0 bases, J shed 10 bases, and the junction held 5 bases outside the gene matches. This CDR3 region has 15 residues. The V gene's germline CDR1 is LGHDT and CDR2 YNNKEL (reference sequence). This CDR3 is CASSQEPDRESPLHF. Here the CDR3 DNA reads TGTGCCAGCAGCCAAGAACCGGACAGGGAGTCACCCCTCCACTTT.

The CDR3 DNA follows: TGTGCCAGTAGGGGACTTCCCGATGAGCAGTTCTTC. Protein product: CASRGLPDEQFF. The chain combines TRBV19 with TRBJ2-1; D is possibly TRBD2 (6 bases). CDR1 and CDR2 (germline): LNHDA, SQIVND (reference sequence). V shed 6 bases and J shed 8 bases, with 11 bases lying between them. CDR3 length equals 12 residues.

The V and J genes are TRBV12-3 or TRBV12-4 and TRBJ2-5; 12 bases line up with TRBD1. The V and J ends lost 5 bases and 3 bases, in that order; junction bases with no gene match: 10. The CDR3 loop spans 17 amino acids. The CDR3 coding sequence is TGTGCCAGCAGTCAAACCCCGGGACAGGGGGCGGAAGAGACCCAGTACTTC. It yields the protein CASSQTPGQGAEETQYF.

V and J are TRBV11-2 and TRBJ2-7; TRBD2 might be the D (6 bases). The CDR3 loop spans 14 amino acids. Germline V CDR1 and CDR2: SGHAT, FQNNGV. Trimming stripped 1 base from V and 4 bases from J, with 11 bases between. The CDR3 here is CASSLAGEEYEQYF. As DNA, the CDR3 is TGTGCCAGCAGCTTAGCTGGGGAGGAGTACGAGCAGTACTTC. The entire variable domain, with the rest obtained from reference TRBV11-2 and TRBJ2-7, is as follows: EAGVAQSPRYKIIEKRQSVAFWCNPISGHATLYWYQQILGQGPKLLIQFQNNGVVDDSQLPKDRFSAERLKGVDSTLKIQPAKLEDSAVYLCASSLAGEEYEQYFGPGTRLTVT.

The rearrangement joins TRBV7-9 to TRBJ2-6; D gene ambiguous. Germline V gene sequence: CDR1 SEHNR, CDR2 FQNEAQ (reference sequence). V lost 3 bases, J lost 2 bases, and 11 bases lay in between. The CDR3 consists of 16 residues. Here the CDR3 reads CASSFAAPPGANVLTF. The CDR3, as DNA: TGTGCCAGCAGCTTTGCAGCCCCCCCTGGGGCCAACGTCCTGACTTTC.

This chain links TRBV6-4 with TRBJ1-1; the D gene is possibly TRBD1 (6 bases). Germline V CDR1 and CDR2: MRHNA, SNTAGT. The V and J ends lost 6 bases and 1 base respectively, with 9 bases between them. CDR3 length: 13 amino acids. In DNA form, the CDR3 reads TGTGCCAGCAGCGCAGGGGAGAACACTGAAGCTTTCTTT. Translating gives CASSAGENTEAFF.

The chain employs TRBV5-5 and TRBJ1-2; D is perhaps TRBD1 (6 bases). Trimming removed 1 base at V and 7 bases at J, with 23 bases between. CDR3 length: 17 amino acids. The germline V gene has CDR1 SGHKS and CDR2 YYEKEE (reference sequence). The CDR3 region has the DNA TGTGCCAGCAGCTTGAGTGACAGGTCTAAGTCCCGGGGTGGCTACACCTTC. It is translated as CASSLSDRSKSRGGYTF.

This chain joins TRBV9 and TRBJ2-7, with a possible D match to TRBD2 (5 bases). Trimming removed 3 bases from V and 7 bases from J, with 17 bases in between. The CDR3 contains 14 residues. Per the germline V gene, CDR1 is SGDLS and CDR2 is YYNGEE. The CDR3 nucleotides are TGTGCCAGCAGCGACGCGGGCGTGTTAGGGGAGCAGTACTTC. Amino acid sequence: CASSDAGVLGEQYF.

This sequence joins TRBV20-1 and TRBJ2-3; the D gene could be TRBD1 or TRBD2 (6 bases each). CDR1 is DFQATT, CDR2 SNEGSKA, per germline (reference sequence). The V and J ends lost 3 bases and 2 bases respectively, with 12 bases between them. The CDR3 consists of 14 residues. Here the CDR3 reads CSASGGGPTDTQYF. DNA of the CDR3: TGCAGTGCTAGCGGGGGCGGCCCCACAGATACGCAGTATTTT.

There are a few counts of this clonotype. The chain carries TRBV4-3 and TRBJ2-1; 7 bases are a match to TRBD1. Germline trimming cut 3 bases from V and 0 bases from J; bases unmatched to any gene: 2. This CDR3 contains 15 residues. The germline gives CDR1 LGHNA, CDR2 YSLEER. CDR3 DNA: TGCGCCAGCAGCCAGGACAGGAGCTCCTACAATGAGCAGTTCTTC. It yields the protein CASSQDRSSYNEQFF.

This chain joins TRBV7-9 and TRBJ2-7; 8 bases are a match to TRBD1. V was clipped by 3 bases and J by 3 bases; unmatched bases: 4. The germline gives CDR1 SEHNR, CDR2 FQNEAQ (reference sequence). The CDR3 extends over 14 amino acids. CDR3: CASSFTTGVYEQYF. CDR3 nucleotides: TGTGCCAGCAGCTTTACGACAGGGGTCTACGAGCAGTACTTC.

The chain links TRBV7-2 to TRBJ2-2; TRBD2 aligns across 7 bases. The germline gives CDR1 SGHTA, CDR2 FQGNSA. V was pared by 5 bases and J by 8 bases, with 17 bases of the junction left unmatched. The CDR3 runs to 17 residues. The CDR3 sequence: CASSPLAARLSMGELFF. CDR3 bases: TGTGCCAGCAGCCCCCTAGCGGCGCGACTAAGTATGGGGGAGCTGTTTTTT.

This chain joins TRBV28 and TRBJ2-7, with D tentatively TRBD1 (7 bases). The germline CDR1 and CDR2 sequences are MDHEN and SYDVKM. The CDR3 covers 15 residues. The V gene lost 5 bases and the J gene lost 5 bases, with 19 bases spanning the gap. Written as DNA, the CDR3 is TGTGCCAGCAGTCCAATTGACAGGGAGGTGAACGAGCAGTACTTC. It codes for CASSPIDREVNEQYF.

J is TRBJ2-1 and V is TRBV7-9; no clear D gene. V lost 5 bases to trimming and J lost 4 bases, with 6 bases between them. This CDR3 contains 12 residues. Germline V gene lookup returns CDR1 SEHNR and CDR2 FQNEAQ (reference sequence). CDR3 nucleotide sequence: TGTGCCAGCAGCCAAAGTTACAATGAGCAGTTCTTC. Its protein is CASSQSYNEQFF.

In its sample, this clonotype was seen a few times. This chain uses TRBV25-1 with TRBJ1-4, with unresolved D. The CDR3 is 10 residues long. Germline loops: CDR1 MGHDK, CDR2 SYGVNS. The germline V and J ends were trimmed by 5 bases and 5 bases, with 0 bases remaining between them. In DNA form, the CDR3 reads TGTGCCAGCAGTAATGAAAAACTGTTTTTT. This translates into CASSNEKLFF.

This clonotype occurred once. The V and J genes are TRBV6-4 and TRBJ2-1; maybe TRBD2 (5 bases). Germline V gives CDR1 MRHNA, CDR2 SNTAGT. The CDR3 runs to 13 residues. V gave up 5 bases and J gave up 8 bases, with 13 bases separating them. The DNA of the CDR3 is TGTGCCAGCAGTCCGGGGTTTGGCGATGAGCAGTTCTTC. Translating gives CASSPGFGDEQFF.

The V call is TRBV9, the J call TRBJ2-5; a possible D gene is TRBD2 (6 bases). The CDR3 extends over 15 amino acids. Trimming took 3 bases from V and 2 from J, leaving 14 bases between them. Germline loops: CDR1 SGDLS, CDR2 YYNGEE. DNA of the CDR3: TGTGCCAGCAGCGGGGAGTTGGGGGGACAAGAGACCCAGTACTTC. Amino acids: CASSGELGGQETQYF.

V gene TRBV6-2 or TRBV6-3 combines with J gene TRBJ2-1; D gene ambiguous. V gave up 6 bases and J gave up 0 bases, with 12 bases separating them. Germline assignment: CDR1 MNHEY and CDR2 SVGEGT. This CDR3 has 15 amino acids. Here the CDR3 reads CASSPKGSSYNEQFF. The DNA for the CDR3 is TGTGCCAGCAGCCCCAAAGGTAGCTCCTACAATGAGCAGTTCTTC.

The gene calls are TRBV6-2 or TRBV6-3 and TRBJ2-1; the match to TRBD2 covers 8 bases. Germline CDR1 is MNHEY and CDR2 is SVGEGT. The CDR3 sequence is 15 residues long. V shed 8 bases, J shed 7 bases, and the junction held 13 bases outside the gene matches. The CDR3 DNA is TGTGCCAGCCGAATACGGGGGGGCCCAGGGAATGAGCAGTTCTTC. It is translated as CASRIRGGPGNEQFF.

The CDR3 region is CASSSKPWEQFF. The CDR3 DNA sequence: TGTGCCAGCAGTTCGAAGCCGTGGGAGCAGTTCTTC. This chain links TRBV6-2 or TRBV6-3 with TRBJ2-1; D remains ambiguous. The CDR3 consists of 12 residues. In germline, CDR1 is MNHEY, CDR2 SVGEGT. V lost 4 bases and J lost 10, with 11 bases in between.

This chain links TRBV7-8 with TRBJ2-6; D gene uncertain. The ends were cut back, 6 bases at V and 11 bases at J, with 8 bases in the middle. Germline V CDR1 and CDR2: SGHVS, FQNEAQ. CDR3 size: 11 residues. The CDR3 spells CASRKTHVLTF. CDR3 coding DNA: TGTGCCAGCAGAAAAACCCACGTCCTGACTTTC. The full variable domain, rest sourced from reference TRBV7-8 and TRBJ2-6, is GAGVSQSPRYKVAKRGQDVALRCDPISGHVSLFWYQQALGQGPEFLTYFQNEAQLDKSGLPSDRFFAERPEGSVSTLKIQRTQQEDSAVYLCASRKTHVLTFGAGSRLTVL.

V and J are TRBV27 and TRBJ2-7; possible D gene TRBD1, 6 bases. Per the germline V gene, CDR1 is MNHEY and CDR2 is SMNVEV (reference sequence). The CDR3 length is 13 residues. V lost 2 bases to trimming and J lost 8 bases, with 13 bases between them. CDR3 nucleotides: TGTGCCAGCAGTTTAGGTCTGGGGGCTAAGCAGTACTTC. Amino acid sequence: CASSLGLGAKQYF.

V is TRBV15 and J is TRBJ2-3; the D gene is possibly TRBD1 (5 bases). V was clipped by 3 bases and J by 2 bases, with 21 bases between them. CDR3 length equals 18 residues. The germline V gene has CDR1 LNHNV and CDR2 YYDKDF (reference sequence). CDR3 sequence: CATSSRQVPQAHTDTQYF. The DNA of the CDR3 is TGTGCCACCAGCAGCCGGCAGGTTCCACAGGCCCACACAGATACGCAGTATTTT.

The V and J genes are TRBV30 and TRBJ1-1; 7 nucleotides match TRBD1. Germline values: CDR1 GTSNPN, CDR2 SVGIG (reference sequence). This CDR3 spans 14 amino acids. The trim removed 1 base at V and 0 bases at J, leaving 2 bases unmatched. CDR3 residues: CAWSETGLNTEAFF. The CDR3 DNA reads as TGTGCCTGGAGTGAGACAGGGTTGAACACTGAAGCTTTCTTT.

The chain links TRBV29-1 to TRBJ2-7; TRBD1 agrees at 7 bases. Trimming at V came to 7 bases and at J to 4 bases, leaving 10 bases not matched to a gene. The germline V gene encodes CDR1 SQVTM and CDR2 ANQGSEA. This CDR3 spans 13 amino acids. CDR3 sequence: CSAAVGTVYEQYF. CDR3 DNA: TGCAGCGCCGCCGTCGGGACAGTGTACGAGCAGTACTTC.

The chain carries TRBV2 and TRBJ2-1; the D gene could be TRBD1 or TRBD2 (5 bases each). The germline V gene encodes CDR1 SNHLY and CDR2 FYNNEI. The V gene lost 2 bases and the J gene lost 0 bases, with 11 bases spanning the gap. The CDR3 runs to 16 residues. In DNA, the CDR3 is TGTGCCAGCAGTGAACTGGGGGAAAGCTCCTACAATGAGCAGTTCTTC. This codes for CASSELGESSYNEQFF.

V and J are TRBV20-1 and TRBJ1-2; 7 nucleotides line up with TRBD1. Germline V CDR1 and CDR2: DFQATT, SNEGSKA (reference sequence). The CDR3 runs to 16 residues. Losses at the gene ends were 0 bases for V and 3 bases for J; bases not matched to a gene: 10. The CDR3 reads CSARDSGTVKDYGYTF. The CDR3 DNA reads as TGCAGTGCTAGAGATTCCGGGACAGTTAAGGACTATGGCTACACCTTC.

The rearrangement links TRBV2 to TRBJ1-5; D not resolved. The CDR3 is made up of 13 amino acids. Trimming took 1 base from V and 9 from J, leaving 10 bases between them. Per germline, CDR1 SNHLY and CDR2 FYNNEI. Here the CDR3 DNA reads TGTGCCAGCAGTGAAGGGGCCGCCATGCCCCAGCATTTT. This codes for CASSEGAAMPQHF.